This paragraph reports one T cell receptor beta chain. Antigen: not known. There are 14 residues in the CDR3. The V end was cut by 5 bases, the J end by 0 bases, with 8 bases between. Looked up from germline, CDR1 is SGHNT and CDR2 is YENEEA. The data originate from a study of cytomegalovirus exposure and HLA in healthy donors. 13 Jbeta primers and 60 Vbeta primers were used for the PCR. TCRdb's copy holds only in-frame clones and misses some; the assay was immunoSEQ multiplex PCR. This table holds approximately 150,000 clones, roughly 80% found once. Points from the study as a whole: An analysis that was carried out later associated fewer than 20,000 TCR beta sequences with HLA alleles at 0.05 false discovery rate. A later analysis found that most CMV-associated TCR beta chains appeared HLA-restricted. Within an earlier analysis, most TCR beta V segments proved productive either about 87% or about 30% of the time.

Sequencing input: PBMCs. The chain carries TRBV11-3 and TRBJ1-3; no definite D call. The receptor's source is a woman under 40 in good health and CMV-seropositive. The CDR3 nucleotides are TGTGCCAGCAGCGAAAGAGGCTCTGGAAACACCATATATTTT. Its translation: CASSERGSGNTIYF.